This is a list of T cell receptor beta chains from one sample in a study of cytomegalovirus exposure and HLA in healthy donors. The protocol was immunoSEQ multiplex PCR, while the TCRdb copy is restricted to in-frame clones and leaves out a portion. Of roughly 140,000 clones in the sample, 82% are singletons; the top ten hold less than 3%. Input material: PBMCs. The receptors shown here come from a male donor in good health and CMV-seronegative. CDR3s include the opening cysteine and the closing phenylalanine or tryptophan.

>14|TRBV6-6|TRBJ2-2
CASSYYLRAGELFF
>11|TRBV29-1|-
CSVVLNYEQYF
>14|TRBV27|TRBJ2-7
CASSYLPQTYEQYF
>16|TRBV15|TRBJ2-7
CATSTPWSGGSYEQYF
>13|TRBV12-5|TRBJ1-6
CASGLETGSPLHF
>14|TRBV5-5|TRBJ2-7
CASSSTSGSYEQYF
>13|TRBV5-1|TRBJ1-1
CASSFTGVTEAFF
>13|TRBV30|TRBJ2-7
CAWRERGFYEQYF
>12|TRBV2|TRBJ2-7
CASGGRAYEQYF
>14|TRBV5-1|TRBJ1-1
CASSFRDIGTEAFF
>15|TRBV30|TRBJ2-7
CAWSVGLATSYEQYF
>15|TRBV11-2|TRBJ2-4
CASSPDELAKNIQYF
>14|TRBV11-3|TRBJ2-7
CASSLSGTGDEQYF
>15|TRBV6-1|TRBJ2-1
CASSPTSNFGDEQFF
>17|TRBV5-6|TRBJ1-4
CASTRRDRGLRNEKLFF
>14|TRBV19|TRBJ1-1
CASSTPGHHTEAFF
>16|TRBV6-6|TRBJ2-1
CASSTPPGEGYNEQFF
>16|TRBV5-1|TRBJ2-5
CASSPQKGSGSGEQYF
>18|TRBV4-2|TRBJ2-7
CASSQPTDPRAGSYEQYF
>15|TRBV9|TRBJ2-7
CASSRGTSGYYEQYF
>15|TRBV7-9|TRBJ2-7
CASSLVGRPQDEQYF
>15|TRBV7-2|TRBJ2-7
CASSLDQGVSYEQYF
>13|TRBV2|TRBJ2-5
CASSPAGRETQYF
>15|TRBV7-9|TRBJ2-3
CASSPSGSSTDTQYF